The 6 T cell receptor beta chains reported below all come from one sample, sequenced in a study of blood T cell repertoires in COVID-19. Assay: immunoSEQ multiplex PCR; the TCRdb copy retains only in-frame clones and omits some. This table has some 110,000 clones, around four fifths appearing once. Sequencing used peripheral blood. The origin of the receptors is a woman aged 70-85 years with acute or convalescent COVID-19.

This sequence joins TRBV9 and TRBJ2-3; weak D call: TRBD2 (7 bases). Germline V gene sequence: CDR1 SGDLS, CDR2 YYNGEE. The CDR3 has 17 residues. With 3 bases removed from V and 2 bases from J, the gap between germline ends came to 19 bases. The CDR3 spells CASSAARGGGATDTQYF. The DNA for the CDR3 is TGTGCCAGCAGCGCCGCCCGAGGTGGGGGGGCCACAGATACGCAGTATTTT.

This clone was recorded once. V and J are TRBV6-2 or TRBV6-3 and TRBJ2-5, with 8 positions matching TRBD2. This CDR3 has 19 residues. Germline V gene data show CDR1 as MNHEY and CDR2 as SVGEGT. The V and J ends lost 2 bases and 2 bases, in that order; junction bases with no gene match: 16. CDR3 sequence (DNA): TGTGCCAGCAGTTACGCGGGGGGCCGTCCCGGTGATATTCAAGAGACCCAGTACTTC. Translation: CASSYAGGRPGDIQETQYF.

The chain is built from TRBV4-1 and TRBJ2-3; 8 positions agree with TRBD2. The germline gives CDR1 MGHRA, CDR2 YSYEKL. The CDR3 has 19 residues. V dropped 0 bases and J dropped 2; count of bases not matched to a gene: 13. The CDR3 bases are TGCGCCAGCAGCCAAGATGATGGGCGGGGGGCTACCGACACAGATACGCAGTATTTT. As protein: CASSQDDGRGATDTDTQYF.

As to this clone: This same CDR3 is encoded by further DNA sequences in the sample. This rearrangement joins TRBV14 to TRBJ2-2, with 9 bases identical to TRBD1. The germline V gene encodes CDR1 SGHDN and CDR2 FVKESK. Germline trimming cut 4 bases from V and 0 bases from J; bases unmatched to any gene: 0. The CDR3 is 15 amino acids. CDR3 sequence (DNA): TGTGCCAGCAGCCGGACAGGGGCGAACACCGGGGAGCTGTTTTTT. Protein product: CASSRTGANTGELFF.

V and J are TRBV12-5 and TRBJ2-7; D may be TRBD2 (6 bases). This CDR3 contains 17 residues. The V gene lost 0 bases and the J gene lost 1 base, with 16 bases spanning the gap. From germline, CDR1 is LGHNT and CDR2 FRNRAP. Here the CDR3 reads CASGLVGSGPRSYEQYF. The CDR3 coding sequence is TGTGCTAGTGGTTTGGTAGGGAGCGGGCCTAGGTCCTACGAGCAGTACTTC.

The V and J genes are TRBV5-1 and TRBJ2-7; 10 nucleotides align to TRBD1. V trimming: 4 bases; J trimming: 5 bases; junction bases outside the gene matches: 6. The germline gives CDR1 SGHRS, CDR2 YFSETQ. This CDR3 has 14 amino acids. This CDR3 reads CASSPQTGGDEQYF. The CDR3 nucleotides read TGCGCCAGCAGCCCACAGACAGGGGGCGACGAGCAGTACTTC.